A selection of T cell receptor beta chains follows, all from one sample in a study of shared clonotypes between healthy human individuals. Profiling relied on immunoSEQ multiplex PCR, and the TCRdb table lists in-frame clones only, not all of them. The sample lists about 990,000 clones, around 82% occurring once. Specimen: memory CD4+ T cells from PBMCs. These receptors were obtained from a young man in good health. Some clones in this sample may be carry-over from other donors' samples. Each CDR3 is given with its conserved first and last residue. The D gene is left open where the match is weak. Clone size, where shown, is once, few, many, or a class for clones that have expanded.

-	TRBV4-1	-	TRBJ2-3	TGCGCCAGCAGCCAAGACCAGAGCACAGATACGCAGTATTTT	CASSQDQSTDTQYF
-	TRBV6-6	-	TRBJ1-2	TGTGCCAGCTTCCAGGGTGTCTATGGCTACACCTTC	CASFQGVYGYTF
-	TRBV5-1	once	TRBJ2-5	TGCGCCAGCAGCATAAATCCCAGGGATTCCCAAGAGACCCAGTACTTC	CASSINPRDSQETQYF
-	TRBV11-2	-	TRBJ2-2	TGTGCCAGCAGCCCCCAAATCGGGGAGCTGTTTTTT	CASSPQIGELFF
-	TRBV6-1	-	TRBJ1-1	TGTGCCAGCAGTCTGATGAACACTGAAGCTTTCTTT	CASSLMNTEAFF
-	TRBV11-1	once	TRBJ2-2	TGTGCCAGCAGCTTAGCGGTACTGACGAACACCGGGGAGCTGTTTTTT	CASSLAVLTNTGELFF
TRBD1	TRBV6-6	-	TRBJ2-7	TGTGCCAGCAGGATCCGGCCGGGACAGGGGGCAGGTGAGCAGTACTTC	CASRIRPGQGAGEQYF
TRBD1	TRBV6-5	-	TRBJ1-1	TGTGCCAGCAGGACAGGGATGATGGGCACTGAAGCTTTCTTT	CASRTGMMGTEAFF
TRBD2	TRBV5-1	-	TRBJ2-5	TGCGCCAGCAGCTTGAGTACTAGCGGTCAAGAGACCCAGTACTTC	CASSLSTSGQETQYF
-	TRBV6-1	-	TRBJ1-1	TGTGCCAGCACCGGCGGGAGAAAGACTGAAGCTTTCTTT	CASTGGRKTEAFF
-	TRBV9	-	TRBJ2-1	TGTGCCAGCAGTCGGAACTCCTACAATGAGCAGTTCTTC	CASSRNSYNEQFF
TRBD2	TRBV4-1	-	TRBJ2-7	TGCGCCAGCAGCCATGGGACTAGCGGGAGAGGTTACGAGCAGTACTTC	CASSHGTSGRGYEQYF
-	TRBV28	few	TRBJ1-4	TGTGCCAGCATCGACCTTCGACAGAGGGGAGAAAAACTGTTTTTT	CASIDLRQRGEKLFF
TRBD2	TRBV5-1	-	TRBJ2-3	TGCGCCAGCAGCTTGATGGCGGGGGGCGTCACAGATACGCAGTATTTT	CASSLMAGGVTDTQYF
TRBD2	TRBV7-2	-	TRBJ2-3	TGTGCCAGCAGCCCGACTAGCGGCACAGATACGCAGTATTTT	CASSPTSGTDTQYF
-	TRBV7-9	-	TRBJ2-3	TGTGCCAGCAGCTTTGGGACGGGGACAGATACGCAGTATTTT	CASSFGTGTDTQYF
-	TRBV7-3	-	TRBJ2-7	TGTGCCAGCAGCTCGGGATCCCTGGGTCGCTACGAGCAGTACTTC	CASSSGSLGRYEQYF
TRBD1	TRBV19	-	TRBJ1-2	TGTGCCAGTAGTCCAGAGACAGGGGCTACTCACCTCTCCTTTTACTATGGCTACACCTTC	CASSPETGATHLSFYYGYTF
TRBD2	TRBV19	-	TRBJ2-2	TGTGCCAGTAGTGTGGACCCCGGGACTAGCGGGAGTCGCTACACCGGGGAGCTGTTTTTT	CASSVDPGTSGSRYTGELFF
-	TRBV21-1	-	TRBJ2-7	TGTGCCAGCAGCAAACCTCCTGAGGAGGACAGGGGTCGGGCGGTCTCCTACGAGCAGTACTTC	CASSKPPEEDRGRAVSYEQYF
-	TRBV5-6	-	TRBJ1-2	TGTGCCAGCAGCTCCAGACTCCTTAACTATGGCTACACCTTC	CASSSRLLNYGYTF
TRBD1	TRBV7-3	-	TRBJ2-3	TGTGCCAGCAGCCCGGGGACAGGGACAGATACGCAGTATTTT	CASSPGTGTDTQYF
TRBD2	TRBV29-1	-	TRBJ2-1	TGCAGCGTTGCCCACCCCGGGAGGCCCCCTCTGAAGGGGCAGTTCTTC	CSVAHPGRPPLKGQFF
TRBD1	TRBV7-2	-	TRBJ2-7	TGTGCCAGCAGCTTAGGTCTTCAGGGGGCTTTCGGTGGCGAGCAGTACTTC	CASSLGLQGAFGGEQYF
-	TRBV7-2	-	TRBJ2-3	TGTGCCAGCAGCTTTTATTTGGGAGGCTTCACAGATACGCAGTATTTT	CASSFYLGGFTDTQYF
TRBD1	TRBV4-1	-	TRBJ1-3	TGCGCCAGCAGCCCTTTAGGACAGGTCGGAGACACCATATATTTT	CASSPLGQVGDTIYF
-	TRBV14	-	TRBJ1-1	TGTGCCAGCAGCCAAGGGTTTGGCACTGAAGCTTTCTTT	CASSQGFGTEAFF
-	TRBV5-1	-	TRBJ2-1	TGCGCCAGCAGCTGGGGGGACAATGAGCAGTTCTTC	CASSWGDNEQFF
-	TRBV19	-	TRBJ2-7	TGTGCCAGCAGGAGCGGAGGAGGGGGCGAGCAGTACTTC	CASRSGGGGEQYF
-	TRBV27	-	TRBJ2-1	TGTGCCAGCAGTTTCATGGCCTACAATGAGCAGTTCTTC	CASSFMAYNEQFF
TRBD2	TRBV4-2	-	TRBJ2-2	TGTGCCAGCAGCCAATCTTTCCCGGGACTAGCGGCCGGGGAGCTGTTTTTT	CASSQSFPGLAAGELFF
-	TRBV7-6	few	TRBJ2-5	TGTGCCAGCAGCCCCGGGAATGGGGAGACCCAGTACTTC	CASSPGNGETQYF
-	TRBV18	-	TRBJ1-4	TGTGCCAGCTCCCCAATCCAGGTGCCGGGAACTAATGAAAAACTGTTTTTT	CASSPIQVPGTNEKLFF
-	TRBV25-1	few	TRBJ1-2	TGTGCCAGCAGTGGTGGGACATCAATGTTTGGCTACACCTTC	CASSGGTSMFGYTF
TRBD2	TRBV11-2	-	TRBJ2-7	TGTGCCAGCAGCTCGGCACTAGCGGGAGGGAAGTACGAGCAGTACTTC	CASSSALAGGKYEQYF
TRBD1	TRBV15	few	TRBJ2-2	TGTGCCACCAGCGTTATCAGGGGGAAGACCGGGGAGCTGTTTTTT	CATSVIRGKTGELFF
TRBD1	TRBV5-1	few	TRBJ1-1	TGCGCCAGCAGCTTGGAAGGGGGCAACACTGAAGCTTTCTTT	CASSLEGGNTEAFF
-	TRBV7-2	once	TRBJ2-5	TGTGCCAGCAGCTTAGGGGGGGTACTACAAGAGACCCAGTACTTC	CASSLGGVLQETQYF
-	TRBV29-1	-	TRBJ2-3	TGCAGCGGACTAGGGAGTTCTTGGGGCACAGATACGCAGTATTTT	CSGLGSSWGTDTQYF
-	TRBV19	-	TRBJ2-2	TGTGCCAGTATGCCACGGGTTGTGGTGACCGGGGAGCTGTTTTTT	CASMPRVVVTGELFF
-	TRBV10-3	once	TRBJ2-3	TGTGCCATCAGTGAGTACGCAGGGGGCACAGATACGCAGTATTTT	CAISEYAGGTDTQYF
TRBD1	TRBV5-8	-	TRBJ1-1	TGTGCCAGCAGCTTTATGGACAGGGGACTCTCTGAAGCTTTCTTT	CASSFMDRGLSEAFF
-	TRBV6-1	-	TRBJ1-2	TGTGCCAGCACTGAGAGACAGGACCTCTATGGCTACACCTTC	CASTERQDLYGYTF
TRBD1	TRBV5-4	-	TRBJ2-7	TGTGCCAGCAGCGTCCCCGGGACAGGGCAATCCGAGCAGTACTTC	CASSVPGTGQSEQYF
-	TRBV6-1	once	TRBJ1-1	TGTGCCAGCAGTGAAGCGGGGGGCACTGAAGCTTTCTTT	CASSEAGGTEAFF
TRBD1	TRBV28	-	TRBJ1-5	TGTGCCAGCAGTGTACCCCGGGACAGATTTAGCAATCAGCCCCAGCATTTT	CASSVPRDRFSNQPQHF
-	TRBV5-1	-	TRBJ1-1	TGCGCCAGCAGCTTAGGGACACTTAACACTGAAGCTTTCTTT	CASSLGTLNTEAFF